This TCR beta chain was sequenced during a study of CD8+CD57+ T cells in acquired aplastic anemia. This CDR3 is 14 amino acids long. Looked up from germline, CDR1 is ENHRY and CDR2 is SYGVKD. Investigators profiled TCR beta VDJ and CDR3 from genomic DNA template. TCRdb re-called the reads through MiXCR, storing one row per CDR3 protein. The sample lists some 140,000 distinct CDR3 sequences, roughly 54% seen once, with 10% to 15% in the top ten. Sequenced patients had shown CD8+CD57+ cell expansion by flow cytometry. Comment on this clonotype: A read error may account for a junction end that differs from germline.

The V call is TRBV10-3, the J call TRBJ2-7, with 8 positions matching TRBD1. The sequenced sample consisted of sorted CD4+, CD8+, or CD8+CD57+ T cells (not recorded which) from PBMCs. This receptor was obtained from a human donor with aplastic anemia. The CDR3: CASSFRAGGAEQYF. CDR3 DNA: TGTGCCAGCAGTTTTAGGGCAGGGGGCGCCGAGCAGTACTTC.